This TCR beta chain was recorded in a study of T-cell reconstitution after alpha-beta-depleted transplantation in children. The CDR3 spans 13 residues. The V segment lost 5 bases and the J segment 3 bases; nucleotides outside the gene matches: 4. Looked up from germline, CDR1 is MGHRA and CDR2 is YSYEKL. A note on this clonotype: The antigen is unknown.

Findings of the study overall: Surviving recipient T cells and intrathymic progenitors accounted for some patients' high TCRbeta diversity at day 60. Reported findings indicate that, about two months after transplant, alpha-beta T cells came from several hundred expanded clones, which were derived from non-depleted graft cells. After one year, T-cell counts and TCRbeta diversity mostly came from new T cells.

The TCRbeta library was prepared with unique molecular identifiers. TCRdb processed the PCR reads anew with MiXCR; each CDR3 protein has one entry. The data contain around 110,000 distinct CDR3 sequences, about 9.4% of them singletons. This receptor was identified in a boy aged 2-15 years with acute lymphoblastic leukemia, due to receive a stem cell transplant. This chain links TRBV4-1 with TRBJ2-7, with 7 bases matching TRBD1. The sample was PBMCs, taken before TCRalphabeta/CD19-depleted stem cell transplant. The chain's CDR3 is CASSRDSLYEQYF. CDR3 in DNA: TGCGCCAGCAGCAGGGACAGCCTCTACGAGCAGTACTTC.